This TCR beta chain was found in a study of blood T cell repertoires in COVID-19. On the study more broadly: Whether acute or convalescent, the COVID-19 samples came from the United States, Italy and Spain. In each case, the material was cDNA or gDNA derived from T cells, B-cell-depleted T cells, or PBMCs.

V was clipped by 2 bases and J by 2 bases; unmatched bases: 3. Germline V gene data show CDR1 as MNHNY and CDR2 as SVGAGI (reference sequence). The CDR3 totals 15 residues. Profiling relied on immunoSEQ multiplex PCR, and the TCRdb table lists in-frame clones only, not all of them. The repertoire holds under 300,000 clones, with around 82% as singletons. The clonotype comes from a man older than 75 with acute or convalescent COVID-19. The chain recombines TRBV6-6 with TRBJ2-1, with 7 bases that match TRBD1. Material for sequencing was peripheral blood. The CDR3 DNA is TGTGCCAGCAGTTACACGGGACAGCCCTACAATGAGCAGTTCTTC. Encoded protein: CASSYTGQPYNEQFF.